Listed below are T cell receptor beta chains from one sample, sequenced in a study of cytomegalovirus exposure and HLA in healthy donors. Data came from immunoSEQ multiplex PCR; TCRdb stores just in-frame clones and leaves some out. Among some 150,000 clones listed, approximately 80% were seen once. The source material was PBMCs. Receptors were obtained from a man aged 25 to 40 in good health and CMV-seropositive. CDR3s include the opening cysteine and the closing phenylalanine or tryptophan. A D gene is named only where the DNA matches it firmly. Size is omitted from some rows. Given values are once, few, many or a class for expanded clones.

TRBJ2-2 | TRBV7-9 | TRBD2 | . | TGTGCCAGCAGCCAGCTGGCGGGGGGCGCGAACACCGGGGAGCTGTTTTTT | CASSQLAGGANTGELFF
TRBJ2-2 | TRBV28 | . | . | TGTGCCAGCGGGACATATTCCGGGGAGCTGTTTTTT | CASGTYSGELFF
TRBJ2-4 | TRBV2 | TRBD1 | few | TGTGCCAGCAGCCCAAGGACAGGGGGCAAAAACATTCAGTACTTC | CASSPRTGGKNIQYF
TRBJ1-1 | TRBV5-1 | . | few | TGCGCCAGCAGCAGCCGATCGGGGACAAACACTGAAGCTTTCTTT | CASSSRSGTNTEAFF
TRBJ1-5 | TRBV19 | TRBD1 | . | TGTGCCAGTAGTACGCAGGGGGGTCAGCCCCAGCATTTT | CASSTQGGQPQHF
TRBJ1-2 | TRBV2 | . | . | TGTGCCAGCAGTGAGGACAGCTCTAACTATGGCTACACCTTC | CASSEDSSNYGYTF
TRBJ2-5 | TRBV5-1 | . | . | TGCGCCAGCAGCTTGGGGCCAGACAGCCATGGGACCCAGTACTTC | CASSLGPDSHGTQYF
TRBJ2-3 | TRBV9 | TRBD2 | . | TGTGCCAGCAGCGTAGTGGCGGGAGGGCCGACAGATACGCAGTATTTT | CASSVVAGGPTDTQYF
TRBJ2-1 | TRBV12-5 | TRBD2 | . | TGTGCTAGTGGTTTGGCCCCGACTAGCGGGAGCTCCTACAATGAGCAGTTCTTC | CASGLAPTSGSSYNEQFF
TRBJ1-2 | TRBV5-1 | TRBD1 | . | TGCGCCAGCAGCTTGGATTACAGGGGGCTCGGCTATGGCTACACCTTC | CASSLDYRGLGYGYTF
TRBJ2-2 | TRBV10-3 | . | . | TGTGCCATCAGTGATCGTGGAGGGCACACCGGGGAGCTGTTTTTT | CAISDRGGHTGELFF
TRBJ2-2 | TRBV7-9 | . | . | TGTGCCAGCAGCTGGGGTCGGGGAGCCGGGGAGCTGTTTTTT | CASSWGRGAGELFF
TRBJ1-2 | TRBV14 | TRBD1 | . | TGTGCCAGCAGCCAATTTGGAAGGGACAGAGGATTAGATGGCTACACCTTC | CASSQFGRDRGLDGYTF
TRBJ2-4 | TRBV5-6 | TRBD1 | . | TGTGCCAGCAGCTTGGGAGGGACAGGGGGCTTAAACATTCAGTACTTC | CASSLGGTGGLNIQYF
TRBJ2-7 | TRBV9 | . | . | TGTGCCAGCAGCGTAGAGGAGGGACTGACCTACGAGCAGTACTTC | CASSVEEGLTYEQYF
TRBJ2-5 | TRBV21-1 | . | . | TGTGCCAGCAAAAAAAACGCGGGACAGGGGGCCAAAGAGACCCAGTACTTC | CASKKNAGQGAKETQYF
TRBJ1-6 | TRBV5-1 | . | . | TGCGCCAGCAGCTTGGAAGGGGCAGGGATGGATTCACCCCTCCACTTT | CASSLEGAGMDSPLHF
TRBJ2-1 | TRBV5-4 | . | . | TGTGCCAGCCGACTTAGGGGGACGGATGAGCAGTTCTTC | CASRLRGTDEQFF
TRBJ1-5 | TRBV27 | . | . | TGTGCCAGCGGAGGGTTCGGCAATCAGCCCCAGCATTTT | CASGGFGNQPQHF
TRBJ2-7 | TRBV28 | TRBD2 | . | TGTGCCAGCAGGACTGCCGGGACTAGCGGCTCCTACGAGCAGTACTTC | CASRTAGTSGSYEQYF
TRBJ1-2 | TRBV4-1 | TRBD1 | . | TGCGCCAGCAGCCAAGCGGACAGGGCCTATGGCTACACCTTC | CASSQADRAYGYTF
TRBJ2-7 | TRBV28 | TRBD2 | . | TGTGCCAGCAGTTCCTATTATAGCGGGAGGGGGAACGAGCAGTACTTC | CASSSYYSGRGNEQYF
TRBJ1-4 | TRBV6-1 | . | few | TGTGCCAGCAGTGAACAGCGAGGGTCGGCAACTAATGAAAAACTGTTTTTT | CASSEQRGSATNEKLFF
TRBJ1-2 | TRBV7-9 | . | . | TGTGCCAGCAGCTCGTCCCTGGGGGCGAACTATGGCTACACCTTC | CASSSSLGANYGYTF
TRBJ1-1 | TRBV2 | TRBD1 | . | TGTGCCCAGGAGTTTTCTCAGGGGGCGCGCTACTCTTTT | CAQEFSQGARYSF
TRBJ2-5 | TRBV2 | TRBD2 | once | TGTGCCAGCAGTACTAGCGCGGAGACCCAGTACTTC | CASSTSAETQYF
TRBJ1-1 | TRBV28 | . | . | TGTGCCAGCAGTTACAAACCAACAGGTACAACTGAAGCTTTCTTT | CASSYKPTGTTEAFF
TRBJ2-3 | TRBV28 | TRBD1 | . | TGTGCCAGCAGTTTTCAGGGGACAGTCACAGATACGCAGTATTTT | CASSFQGTVTDTQYF
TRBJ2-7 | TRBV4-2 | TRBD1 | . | TGTGCCAGCAGCCCGGGACAGGGAAGTTCCTACGAGCAGTACTTC | CASSPGQGSSYEQYF
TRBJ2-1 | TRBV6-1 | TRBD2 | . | TGTGCCAGCAGTGAATGGGGACTAGCGGGAGCGAATGAGCAGTTCTTC | CASSEWGLAGANEQFF
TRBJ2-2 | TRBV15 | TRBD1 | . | TGTGCCACCAGCAGAGCACCACCGACAGGGACATGGACCGGGGAGCTGTTTTTT | CATSRAPPTGTWTGELFF
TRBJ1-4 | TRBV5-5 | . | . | TGTGCCAGCAGCTTCGGGTCAGGCGAGGGAGAAAAACTGTTTTTT | CASSFGSGEGEKLFF
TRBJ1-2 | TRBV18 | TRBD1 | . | TGTGCCAGCTCACCGACGGTGGGACAGAGCCCTAACTATGGCTACACCTTC | CASSPTVGQSPNYGYTF
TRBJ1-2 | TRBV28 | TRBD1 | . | TGTGCCAGCAGTCCTCTGACAGGGACACTGCTGGGTCTGGCTTACACCTTC | CASSPLTGTLLGLAYTF
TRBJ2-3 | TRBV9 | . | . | TGTGCCAGCAGCGTAGACCCCACTAGATCCACAGATACGCAGTATTTT | CASSVDPTRSTDTQYF
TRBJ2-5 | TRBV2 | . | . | TGTGCCAGCAGCAGGCGGACAGCGCAAGAGACCCAGTACTTC | CASSRRTAQETQYF
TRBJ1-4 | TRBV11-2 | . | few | TGTGCCAGCAGCTTAGTAGAGGATGAAAAACTGTTTTTT | CASSLVEDEKLFF
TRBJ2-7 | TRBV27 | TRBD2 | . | TGTGCCAGCAGTTTAGGATGGGCTAGCGGGGCCCTCTCCTACGAGCAGTACTTC | CASSLGWASGALSYEQYF
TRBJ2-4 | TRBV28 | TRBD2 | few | TGTGCCAGCAGTTCTAGCGGAGCCAAAAACATTCAGTACTTC | CASSSSGAKNIQYF
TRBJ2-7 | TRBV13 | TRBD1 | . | TGTGCCAGCAGCTCTACCGGGACAGGGGTTTCCTACGAGCAGTACTTC | CASSSTGTGVSYEQYF
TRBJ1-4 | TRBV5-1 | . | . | TGCGCCAGCAGCTTAAGTCTAACAGCAACTAATGAAAAACTGTTTTTT | CASSLSLTATNEKLFF
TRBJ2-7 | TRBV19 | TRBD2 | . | TGTGCCAGTAGTAGGCGGGAGGGCCTCGAGCAGTACTTC | CASSRREGLEQYF
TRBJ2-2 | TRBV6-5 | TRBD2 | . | TGTGCCAGCAGTATTCTAGCGGGAGGGAACGGGGAGCTGTTTTTT | CASSILAGGNGELFF
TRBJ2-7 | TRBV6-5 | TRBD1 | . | TGTGCCAGCAGTTACTCGACTAACAGGGGGCGCGAGCAGTACTTC | CASSYSTNRGREQYF
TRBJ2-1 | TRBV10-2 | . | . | TGCGCCAGCAGGTCAGGGGCGCGACTCGATGAGCAGTTCTTC | CASRSGARLDEQFF
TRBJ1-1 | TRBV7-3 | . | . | TGTGCCAGCAGCCAGACGGTAGGGGCAGAGGCTTTCTTT | CASSQTVGAEAFF
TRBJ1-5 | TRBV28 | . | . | TGTGCCAGCAGTTTTCGGCGGGGGGCAGGGTATCAGCCCCAGCATTTT | CASSFRRGAGYQPQHF
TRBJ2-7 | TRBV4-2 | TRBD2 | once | TGTGCCAGCAGCCAAGATTATGTAGCGGGAGACCCCTCCTACGAGCAGTACTTC | CASSQDYVAGDPSYEQYF
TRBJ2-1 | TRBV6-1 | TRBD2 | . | TGTGCCAGCAGTGCCGGGACTAGCGGCTCCTACAATGAGCAGTTCTTC | CASSAGTSGSYNEQFF
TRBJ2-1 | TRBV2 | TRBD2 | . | TGTGCCAGCAGTGGAGGCGGGAGGGGGGGGGAGCAGTTCTTC | CASSGGGRGGEQFF
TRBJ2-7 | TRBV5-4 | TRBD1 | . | TGTGCCAGCAGCCCTACAGGGGGCAACGAGCAGTACTTC | CASSPTGGNEQYF
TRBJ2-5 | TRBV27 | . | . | TGTGCCAGCGGACTGCTCCAGGCGGGAGAGACCCAGTACTTC | CASGLLQAGETQYF
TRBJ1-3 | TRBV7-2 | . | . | TGTGCCAGCAGCTTAGCACAGGAACCTGGAAACACCATATATTTT | CASSLAQEPGNTIYF
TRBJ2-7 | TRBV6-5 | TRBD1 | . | TGTGCCAGCAGCAACGACGGACAGGGCTACGAGCAGTACTTC | CASSNDGQGYEQYF
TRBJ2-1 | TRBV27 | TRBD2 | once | TGTGCCAGCAGTTTACTAGCGGGAGGGGGGAATGAGCAGTTCTTC | CASSLLAGGGNEQFF
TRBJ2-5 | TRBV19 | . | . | TGTGCCAGTAGTATCGCCCTCGGGGGGCGCAGGGAGACCCAGTACTTC | CASSIALGGRRETQYF
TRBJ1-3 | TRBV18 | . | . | TGTGCCAGCTCACCAACCACAGCCTCTGGAAACACCATATATTTT | CASSPTTASGNTIYF